The 25 T cell receptor beta chains below all came from one sample that was sequenced in a study of T cell repertoires in cytomegalovirus infection. Antigens for these TCRs are unknown. MiXCR, applied by TCRdb to the reads, yields one record per CDR3 protein. The sample yields a few hundred thousand distinct CDR3 sequences, around 30% seen once. The starting material was cultured PBMCs, obtained from culture after CMV antigen stimulation. The source of these receptors is a human donor in good health (CMV status not recorded). Some clones in this sample may be carry-over from other donors' samples.

This chain connects TRBV7-3 to TRBJ2-1, with 8 bases fitting TRBD2. With 1 base clipped from V and 4 bases from J, the junction kept 3 bases outside the gene matches. This CDR3 contains 15 residues. In germline, CDR1 is SGHTA, CDR2 FQGTGA. CDR3 sequence (DNA): TGTGCCAGCAGCTTAATCGCGGGAGGATACAATGAGCAGTTCTTC. Its translation: CASSLIAGGYNEQFF.

This clonotype was observed many times. CDR3 sequence: CASSLVLGGTDTQYF. CDR3 nucleotide sequence: TGTGCCAGCAGCTTAGTTCTGGGGGGCACAGATACGCAGTATTTT. This chain connects TRBV11-2 to TRBJ2-3; TRBD1 or TRBD2 may be the D gene (5 bases each). V lost 1 base and J 1 base, leaving 9 bases between the germline ends. CDR1 SGHAT and CDR2 FQNNGV come from the germline V gene. The CDR3 length is 15 residues.

This clonotype was recorded at least ten times. The chain carries TRBV12-3 or TRBV12-4 and TRBJ2-1; no reliable D call. This CDR3 has 12 residues. Trimming took 7 bases from V and 5 from J, leaving 9 bases between them. DNA of the CDR3: TGTGCCAGCACAGCCCATAACAATGAGCAGTTCTTC. This translates into CASTAHNNEQFF.

This clonotype came up a few times. The chain is built from TRBV11-2 and TRBJ2-3, with 10 bases lining up with TRBD2. This CDR3 region has 15 residues. Losses at the gene ends were 3 bases for V and 2 bases for J; bases not matched to a gene: 2. Germline CDR1 SGHAT, CDR2 FQNNGV. CDR3: CASSFLAGDTDTQYF. DNA of the CDR3: TGTGCCAGCAGCTTTCTAGCGGGGGACACAGATACGCAGTATTTT.

The V and J genes are TRBV11-2 and TRBJ1-1; no clear D. Trimming removed 5 bases from V and 2 bases from J, with 15 bases in between. Looked up from germline, CDR1 is SGHAT and CDR2 is FQNNGV. This CDR3 spans 15 amino acids. The CDR3 nucleotides are TGTGCCAGCAGCCCCGGGATAGGTGTTAACACTGAAGCTTTCTTT. Translation: CASSPGIGVNTEAFF.

V usage is TRBV6-5 and J usage is TRBJ2-7; D is unresolved. V was clipped by 0 bases and J by 3 bases, with 12 bases between them. The CDR3 sequence is 15 residues long. In germline, CDR1 is MNHEY, CDR2 SVGAGI. The CDR3 DNA sequence: TGTGCCAGCAGTTACTCGAAAGGGAAGGGCTACGAGCAGTACGTC. Protein: CASSYSKGKGYEQYV.

The V and J genes are TRBV18 and TRBJ1-1, with unresolved D. The CDR3 is made up of 14 amino acids. V was trimmed by 0 bases and J by 7 bases, leaving 12 bases between them. Germline V gives CDR1 KGHSH, CDR2 LQKENI. The CDR3 protein is CASSPPGLMNEAFF. The CDR3 DNA reads TGTGCCAGCTCACCACCGGGCTTAATGAATGAAGCTTTCTTT.

This clonotype has only a few counts. The J gene is TRBJ1-5, the V gene TRBV19, with unresolved D. The CDR3 extends over 16 amino acids. The V gene's germline CDR1 is LNHDA and CDR2 SQIVND (reference sequence). Trimming stripped 3 bases from V and 0 bases from J, with 12 bases between. Here the CDR3 DNA reads TGTGCCAGTAGTATCAGCAGCCGAAATAGCAATCAGCCCCAGCATTTT. Amino acid sequence: CASSISSRNSNQPQHF. The full variable domain, rest sourced from reference TRBV19 and TRBJ1-5, is DGGITQSPKYLFRKEGQNVTLSCEQNLNHDAMYWYRQDPGQGLRLIYYSQIVNDFQKGDIAEGYSVSREKKESFPLTVTSAQKNPTAFYLCASSISSRNSNQPQHFGDGTRLSIL.

With respect to this clonotype: One end of the junction fails to match germline, which may point to a read error. This sequence joins TRBV7-9 and TRBJ2-1; tentatively, D is TRBD1 (6 bases). The germline V gene encodes CDR1 SEHNR and CDR2 FQNEAQ (reference sequence). The CDR3 has 10 amino acids. CDR3 DNA sequence: TGTGCCAGCAGCTTAGCGGGGGCCGACTTC. Protein product: CASSLAGADF.

The V gene is TRBV7-6, the J gene TRBJ2-5; no clear D gene. Germline lookup yields CDR1 SGHVS and CDR2 FNYEAQ. The V end was cut by 1 base, the J end by 5 bases, with 17 bases between. This CDR3 is 16 amino acids long. CDR3: CASSLVDSGFWETQYF. The CDR3 DNA sequence: TGTGCCAGCAGCTTAGTCGATTCCGGATTCTGGGAGACCCAGTACTTC.

The chain combines TRBV7-2 with TRBJ1-6, with 7 bases identical to TRBD1. The CDR3 consists of 13 residues. With 5 bases clipped from V and 7 bases from J, the junction kept 2 bases outside the gene matches. The germline gives CDR1 SGHTA, CDR2 FQGNSA. CDR3 in amino acids: CASSVDRNSPLHF. The CDR3 nucleotides are TGTGCCAGCAGCGTGGACAGGAATTCACCCCTCCACTTT.

This chain joins TRBV5-4 and TRBJ2-3, with TRBD2 matching over 7 bases. The J segment lost 1 base and the V segment lost 4 bases, leaving 3 bases of the junction unmatched. This CDR3 contains 14 residues. Germline V lookup: CDR1 SGHNT, CDR2 YYREEE (reference sequence). Here the CDR3 DNA reads TGTGCCAGCAGCCGGACTAGAGGCACAGATACGCAGTATTTT. Translation: CASSRTRGTDTQYF.

V is TRBV7-6 and J is TRBJ2-2; a weak D match, TRBD2 (5 bases). Germline V gene lookup returns CDR1 SGHVS and CDR2 FNYEAQ. The ends were cut back, 1 base at V and 6 bases at J, with 21 bases in the middle. The CDR3 is made up of 18 amino acids. The CDR3 DNA reads TGTGCCAGCAGCTTAGGCGCCCCGGGAAGCTTAAACTCCGGGGAGCTGTTTTTT. Translating gives CASSLGAPGSLNSGELFF.

This clonotype occurred a few times. The chain carries TRBV6-4 and TRBJ2-3; no reliable D call. The germline gives CDR1 MRHNA, CDR2 SNTAGT. The V gene lost 5 bases and the J gene lost 4 bases, with 10 bases spanning the gap. The CDR3 extends over 13 amino acids. The CDR3 region is CASSIGSSDTQYF. CDR3 nucleotides: TGTGCCAGCAGTATAGGTTCTTCAGATACGCAGTATTTT.

This clonotype has more than one count but fewer than ten. The gene calls are TRBV7-2 and TRBJ2-5; D is ambiguous. V was clipped by 4 bases and J by 5 bases, with 17 bases between them. The CDR3 covers 15 residues. CDR1 and CDR2 (germline): SGHTA, FQGNSA. CDR3 region: CASSYISQIGETQYF. In DNA, the CDR3 is TGTGCCAGCAGCTATATATCCCAGATTGGGGAGACCCAGTACTTC.

CDR3 sequence: CASGADSVYQPQHF. The CDR3 nucleotides are TGTGCTAGTGGTGCGGACAGCGTTTATCAGCCCCAGCATTTT. V gene TRBV12-5 combines with J gene TRBJ1-5; D might be TRBD1 (6 bases). Deletions cut 5 bases from V and 5 bases from J, with 13 bases between. Per germline, CDR1 LGHNT and CDR2 FRNRAP. The CDR3 has 14 residues.

This clonotype was counted a few times. The rearrangement joins TRBV7-3 to TRBJ2-4; D gene ambiguous. Germline V CDR1 and CDR2: SGHTA, FQGTGA. The ends were cut back, 5 bases at V and 3 bases at J, with 14 bases in the middle. The CDR3 is 15 amino acids. CDR3 bases: TGTGCCAGCAGCCACCCGACCGTAAACAAAAACATTCAGTACTTC. Protein product: CASSHPTVNKNIQYF.

V usage is TRBV20-1 and J usage is TRBJ2-2; perhaps TRBD2 as D (6 bases). V lost 1 base and J 9 bases, leaving 15 bases between the germline ends. The CDR3 is 14 residues long. The germline CDR1 and CDR2 sequences are DFQATT and SNEGSKA (reference sequence). The CDR3 DNA is TGCAGTGCTAGAGTCCCGCGGGGCCGAAGGGAGCTGTTTTTT. It codes for CSARVPRGRRELFF.

The chain carries TRBV11-2 and TRBJ2-1; 7 bases fit TRBD2. V lost 1 base and J lost 6; bases outside the gene matches: 12. The V gene's germline CDR1 is SGHAT and CDR2 FQNNGV. The CDR3 runs to 17 residues. The CDR3 reads CASSLVSRTSGFNEQFF. The DNA for the CDR3 is TGTGCCAGCAGCTTAGTATCACGGACTAGTGGGTTCAATGAGCAGTTCTTC.

There are a few counts of this clonotype. The rearrangement uses TRBV27 and TRBJ2-7, with unresolved D. CDR1 is MNHEY and CDR2 is SMNVEV in the germline V gene (reference sequence). V shed 0 bases and J shed 7 bases, with 10 bases lying between them. The CDR3 consists of 13 residues. The CDR3: CASSLSNGAEQYV. CDR3 bases: TGTGCCAGCAGTTTATCCAACGGAGCAGAGCAGTACGTC.

Only a few counts were recorded for this clonotype. This chain joins TRBV6-2 or TRBV6-3 and TRBJ2-7; D is perhaps TRBD1 (5 bases). CDR1 MNHEY and CDR2 SVGEGT come from the germline V gene. The germline V and J ends were trimmed by 5 bases and 4 bases, with 6 bases remaining between them. The CDR3 is 11 amino acids. The CDR3 region is CASSNRYEQYF. The CDR3 DNA sequence: TGTGCCAGCAGTAACAGGTACGAGCAGTACTTC.

The rearrangement uses TRBV11-2 and TRBJ2-6; 9 bases are a match to TRBD1. Germline V gene sequence: CDR1 SGHAT, CDR2 FQNNGV. Trimming cost V 5 bases and J 7 bases; bases outside gene matches: 21. This CDR3 comprises 20 residues. The CDR3 sequence: CASSLIPGQGGRGGANVLTF. The DNA of the CDR3 is TGTGCCAGCAGCCTAATACCGGGACAGGGTGGCCGTGGGGGCGCCAACGTCCTGACTTTC.

In this sample, this clonotype turned up many times. The chain joins TRBV7-2 to TRBJ2-3; no clear D gene. The germline V and J ends were trimmed by 3 bases and 6 bases, with 7 bases remaining between them. CDR3 size: 12 residues. The germline V gene has CDR1 SGHTA and CDR2 FQGNSA. The CDR3 coding sequence is TGTGCCAGCAGCTTTTCAGCGGATACGCAGTATTTT. This translates into CASSFSADTQYF.

V usage is TRBV19 and J usage is TRBJ2-3; D unclear. The CDR3 has 15 amino acids. The germline CDR1 and CDR2 sequences are LNHDA and SQIVND (reference sequence). With 6 bases removed from V and 2 bases from J, the gap between germline ends came to 15 bases. CDR3 amino acids: CASSLDVPHTDTQYF. The CDR3, as DNA: TGTGCCAGTAGCCTGGACGTACCCCACACAGATACGCAGTATTTT.

This chain joins TRBV6-2 or TRBV6-3 and TRBJ1-1; no reliable D call. Trimming removed 2 bases at V and 0 bases at J, with 13 bases between. The CDR3 consists of 16 residues. Per germline, CDR1 MNHEY and CDR2 SVGEGT. CDR3 coding DNA: TGTGCCAGCAGTTACGTCGCAGGAACGATGAACACTGAAGCTTTCTTT. Amino acids: CASSYVAGTMNTEAFF.